The 29 T cell receptor beta chains listed next were all sequenced from one sample in a study of cytomegalovirus exposure and HLA in healthy donors. With 60 Vbeta and 13 Jbeta primers, the PCR was carried out. This table comes from immunoSEQ multiplex PCR, and its TCRdb copy is limited to in-frame clones, with some not included. This sample has about 180,000 clones, with around 80% found just once. Sample: PBMCs. These receptors were collected from a woman aged 60-75 years in good health and CMV-seropositive.

The sample holds a few counts of this clone. The V call is TRBV5-1, the J call TRBJ2-1; 16 nucleotides match TRBD2. Germline-derived CDR1 and CDR2 are SGHRS and YFSETQ. The CDR3 is made up of 18 amino acids. V was clipped by 3 bases and J by 9 bases; unmatched bases: 12. The CDR3 coding sequence is TGCGCCAGCAGCTGGATATTGGGACTAGCGGGAGGGTCAAGTGAGCAGTTCTTC. It is translated as CASSWILGLAGGSSEQFF. The variable domain in full, with the rest retrieved from reference TRBV5-1 and TRBJ2-1, is KAGVTQTPRYLIKTRGQQVTLSCSPISGHRSVSWYQQTPGQGLQFLFEYFSETQRNKGNFPGRFSGRQFSNSRSEMNVSTLELGDSALYLCASSWILGLAGGSSEQFFGPGTRLTVL.

This sequence joins TRBV7-2 and TRBJ2-4; D not resolved. Germline V gives CDR1 SGHTA, CDR2 FQGNSA. The V gene lost 1 base and the J gene lost 6 bases, with 7 bases spanning the gap. The CDR3 extends over 13 amino acids. CDR3: CASSLEFRNIQYF. CDR3 DNA: TGTGCCAGCAGCTTAGAATTCCGAAACATTCAGTACTTC.

This chain uses TRBV7-3 with TRBJ2-5; 12 bases fit TRBD2. CDR3 length equals 19 residues. V trimming: 2 bases; J trimming: 1 base; junction bases outside the gene matches: 11. In germline, CDR1 is SGHTA, CDR2 FQGTGA. In DNA form, the CDR3 reads TGTGCCAGCAGCTTAGCCCCCTCTGGGACTAGCGGGTCCCAAGAGACCCAGTACTTC. Translating it yields CASSLAPSGTSGSQETQYF.

CDR3 DNA sequence: TGTGCCAGCAGTCCGGGACTTTACAATGAGCAGTTCTTC. Translated: CASSPGLYNEQFF. The chain carries TRBV27 and TRBJ2-1; D possibly corresponds to TRBD2 (6 bases). The CDR3 consists of 13 residues. From germline, CDR1 is MNHEY and CDR2 SMNVEV (reference sequence). Trimming shortened V by 5 bases and J by 4 bases, and 9 bases separated the two germline ends.

The V call is TRBV7-2, the J call TRBJ1-2; no definite D call. This CDR3 spans 14 amino acids. Germline V CDR1 and CDR2: SGHTA, FQGNSA. Trimming stripped 0 bases from V and 4 bases from J, with 9 bases between. The CDR3 loop reads CASSLAHGSYGYTF. The CDR3 bases are TGTGCCAGCAGCTTAGCGCACGGGTCCTATGGCTACACCTTC.

The chain carries TRBV11-2 and TRBJ2-5, with D possibly being TRBD2 (5 bases). Near its end, the DNA agrees better with TRBJ2-7, so the J call may be wrong. CDR1 and CDR2 (germline): SGHAT, FQNNGV. This CDR3 comprises 14 residues. The CDR3 protein is CASSLVGMSYEQYF. CDR3 in DNA: TGTGCCAGCAGCTTAGTCGGGATGTCCTACGAGCAGTACTTC.

The CDR3 nucleotides read TGCAGCGTGGGGCCGGGACTAGCGGGGGAGACCCAGTACTTC. This translates into CSVGPGLAGETQYF. This chain joins TRBV29-1 and TRBJ2-5, with TRBD2 matching 13 bases. This CDR3 is 14 amino acids long. V was pared by 6 bases and J by 5 bases, with 6 bases of the junction left unmatched. Germline assignment: CDR1 SQVTM and CDR2 ANQGSEA.

The chain combines TRBV4-3 with TRBJ2-7; possibly TRBD1 for D (6 bases). From germline, CDR1 is LGHNA and CDR2 YSLEER. The CDR3 runs to 15 residues. The V end was cut by 0 bases, the J end by 2 bases, with 11 bases between. CDR3 protein: CASSQDTGSPYEQYF. DNA of the CDR3: TGCGCCAGCAGCCAAGATACAGGGAGTCCCTACGAGCAGTACTTC.

The J gene is TRBJ2-7, the V gene TRBV7-6, with 7 bases identical to TRBD2. The V and J ends lost 1 base and 3 bases, in that order; junction bases with no gene match: 6. Germline V gives CDR1 SGHVS, CDR2 FNYEAQ. The CDR3 runs to 15 residues. The CDR3 DNA reads TGTGCCAGCAGCTTAGGTGGCGGGAGTGGCTACGAGCAGTACTTC. Its translation is CASSLGGGSGYEQYF.

The V call is TRBV5-1, the J call TRBJ1-3; tentatively, D is TRBD1 (5 bases). The V end lost 0 bases, the J end lost 2 bases, and 12 bases lay between the germline ends. The germline CDR1 and CDR2 sequences are SGHRS and YFSETQ. The CDR3 runs to 16 residues. CDR3 residues: CASSLDIGVTGNTIYF. The CDR3 DNA is TGCGCCAGCAGCTTGGATATAGGGGTCACTGGAAACACCATATATTTT. Full variable domain (outside the CDR3, taken from reference TRBV5-1 and TRBJ1-3): KAGVTQTPRYLIKTRGQQVTLSCSPISGHRSVSWYQQTPGQGLQFLFEYFSETQRNKGNFPGRFSGRQFSNSRSEMNVSTLELGDSALYLCASSLDIGVTGNTIYFGEGSWLTVV.

This clone was seen a handful of times. The chain is built from TRBV6-5 and TRBJ2-7; D remains ambiguous. Trimming removed 0 bases at V and 2 bases at J, with 11 bases between. Germline V lookup: CDR1 MNHEY, CDR2 SVGAGI. This CDR3 is built from 15 residues. This chain's CDR3 is CASSYSGRATYEQYF. CDR3 DNA sequence: TGTGCCAGCAGTTACTCGGGCAGAGCCACCTACGAGCAGTACTTC.

This chain joins TRBV2 and TRBJ2-7, with TRBD1 matching over 9 bases. Germline lookup yields CDR1 SNHLY and CDR2 FYNNEI. The CDR3 is made up of 13 amino acids. The V and J ends lost 6 bases and 3 bases, in that order; junction bases with no gene match: 3. This CDR3 is CASSRTGDYEQYF. Here the CDR3 DNA reads TGTGCCAGCAGCCGGACAGGGGACTACGAGCAGTACTTC.

The genes are TRBV27 and TRBJ2-2; no definite D call. The germline CDR1 and CDR2 sequences are MNHEY and SMNVEV (reference sequence). The CDR3 runs 14 residues. V lost 6 bases, J lost 5 bases, and 13 bases lay in between. The CDR3 spells CASRPQSLTGELFF. CDR3 nucleotides: TGTGCCAGCAGACCTCAATCGCTAACCGGGGAGCTGTTTTTT.

This clone was seen a few times. The rearrangement joins TRBV11-2 to TRBJ2-2, with a weak D call TRBD2 (7 bases). Germline V gene lookup returns CDR1 SGHAT and CDR2 FQNNGV. The CDR3 loop spans 15 amino acids. V was trimmed by 6 bases and J by 3 bases, leaving 14 bases between them. This chain's CDR3 is CASSPAGAYTGELFF. DNA for the CDR3: TGTGCCAGCAGTCCCGCGGGGGCTTACACCGGGGAGCTGTTTTTT.

The gene calls are TRBV19 and TRBJ1-2; a weak D match, TRBD1 (5 bases). From germline, CDR1 is LNHDA and CDR2 SQIVND (reference sequence). Trimming shortened V by 2 bases and J by 7 bases, and 11 bases separated the two germline ends. There are 13 residues in the CDR3. The CDR3 protein is CASSINRGFGYTF. The CDR3 DNA follows: TGTGCCAGTAGTATAAACCGGGGGTTTGGCTACACCTTC.

This clone was recorded a few times. The J gene is TRBJ2-1, the V gene TRBV2, with D possibly TRBD2 on 5 matching bases. The CDR3 covers 17 residues. Germline CDR1 SNHLY, CDR2 FYNNEI. Trimming stripped 1 base from V and 4 bases from J, with 17 bases between. CDR3 coding DNA: TGTGCCAGCAGTGAAGAGACTACTAATCCCCCTTACAATGAGCAGTTCTTC. Its translation is CASSEETTNPPYNEQFF.

The V and J genes are TRBV9 and TRBJ1-3, with TRBD1 as a possible D gene (6 bases). The length of the CDR3 is 14 residues. The germline gives CDR1 SGDLS, CDR2 YYNGEE. V lost 2 bases to trimming and J lost 3 bases, with 9 bases between them. The CDR3 DNA reads as TGTGCCAGCAGCGTGACAGGTTATGGAAACACCATATATTTT. Translated, it gives CASSVTGYGNTIYF.

On this clone: At one boundary the junction diverges from the germline segment, which might be a read error. V and J are TRBV7-9 and TRBJ2-7, with D possibly TRBD2 on 5 matching bases. The CDR3 contains 14 residues. Looked up from germline, CDR1 is SEHNR and CDR2 is FQNEAQ (reference sequence). Written as DNA, the CDR3 is TGTCCCAGCAGCCACTCTAGCAGGATCTACGAGCAGTACTTC. It specifies CPSSHSSRIYEQYF. Complete variable domain (other parts from reference TRBV7-9 and TRBJ2-7): DTGVSQNPRHKITKRGQNVTFRCDPISEHNRLYWYRQTLGQGPEFLTYFQNEAQLEKSRLLSDRFSAERPKGSFSTLEIQRTEQGDSAMYLCPSSHSSRIYEQYFGPGTRLTVT.

The chain uses TRBV5-4 and TRBJ1-3, with D tentatively TRBD1 (5 bases). The CDR3 is 16 amino acids. CDR1 is SGHNT and CDR2 is YYREEE in the germline V gene (reference sequence). V was trimmed by 0 bases and J by 0 bases, leaving 10 bases between them. The CDR3 nucleotides read TGTGCCAGCAGCTTGGTGGGGCAGAGCTCTGGAAACACCATATATTTT. Protein sequence: CASSLVGQSSGNTIYF.

The chain carries TRBV28 and TRBJ1-2; D remains unclear. Germline CDR1 reads MDHEN; CDR2 reads SYDVKM. V was clipped by 7 bases and J by 1 base, with 4 bases between them. The CDR3 spans 11 residues. The CDR3 coding sequence is TGTGCCAGCATCAGTAACTATGGCTACACCTTC. It is translated as CASISNYGYTF.

The chain uses TRBV5-1 and TRBJ1-5; D is uncertain. The CDR3 loop spans 16 amino acids. CDR1 SGHRS and CDR2 YFSETQ come from the germline V gene. V shed 1 base and J shed 3 bases, with 14 bases lying between them. The CDR3 region is CASSLWPDSNNQPQHF. CDR3 bases: TGCGCCAGCAGCTTGTGGCCAGACTCTAACAATCAGCCCCAGCATTTT. The whole variable domain, remainder taken from reference TRBV5-1 and TRBJ1-5, is KAGVTQTPRYLIKTRGQQVTLSCSPISGHRSVSWYQQTPGQGLQFLFEYFSETQRNKGNFPGRFSGRQFSNSRSEMNVSTLELGDSALYLCASSLWPDSNNQPQHFGDGTRLSIL.

The chain joins TRBV28 to TRBJ2-7, with no clear D. Germline V CDR1 and CDR2: MDHEN, SYDVKM. V lost 3 bases and J 4 bases, leaving 10 bases between the germline ends. This CDR3 contains 13 residues. This CDR3 is CASSFSGPYEQYF. The CDR3 DNA reads TGTGCCAGCAGTTTCTCGGGTCCGTACGAGCAGTACTTC. The full variable domain, with the rest looked up from reference TRBV28 and TRBJ2-7, is DVKVTQSSRYLVKRTGEKVFLECVQDMDHENMFWYRQDPGLGLRLIYFSYDVKMKEKGDIPEGYSVSREKKERFSLILESASTNQTSMYLCASSFSGPYEQYFGPGTRLTVT.

This clone was counted only a few times. This chain joins TRBV11-1 and TRBJ1-4; 7 bases fit TRBD1. CDR3 size: 13 residues. The V and J ends lost 5 bases and 6 bases, in that order; junction bases with no gene match: 3. Germline loops: CDR1 SGHAT, CDR2 FQDESV (reference sequence). The CDR3, as DNA: TGTGCCAGCAGCCGGGACAGTGATGAAAAACTGTTTTTT. Translated, it gives CASSRDSDEKLFF. The variable domain in full, completed from reference TRBV11-1 and TRBJ1-4, reads EAEVAQSPRYKITEKSQAVAFWCDPISGHATLYWYRQILGQGPELLVQFQDESVVDDSQLPKDRFSAERLKGVDSTLKIQPAELGDSAMYLCASSRDSDEKLFFGSGTQLSVL.

This rearrangement joins TRBV2 to TRBJ2-2; no clear D gene. The V and J ends lost 5 bases and 2 bases respectively, with 6 bases between them. CDR1 is SNHLY and CDR2 is FYNNEI in the germline V gene. This CDR3 has 13 residues. In nucleotides, the CDR3 is TGTGCCAGCAGTATGACAAACACCGGGGAGCTGTTTTTT. Amino acids: CASSMTNTGELFF.

The V and J genes are TRBV7-9 and TRBJ2-5; 7 bases agree with TRBD1. The germline gives CDR1 SEHNR, CDR2 FQNEAQ (reference sequence). Trimming took 4 bases from V and 5 from J; bases not matched to a gene: 7. The CDR3 consists of 14 residues. The DNA of the CDR3 is TGTGCCAGCAGCTCGAGTCAGGACAGGGAGACCCAGTACTTC. Amino acid sequence: CASSSSQDRETQYF.

DNA for the CDR3: TGTGCCAGCAGCCAGGGACAGGGGGTTCACTACGAGCAGTACTTC. Its translation: CASSQGQGVHYEQYF. The V call is TRBV9, the J call TRBJ2-7; the match to TRBD1 covers 11 bases. The CDR3 has 15 residues. Germline trimming cut 4 bases from V and 3 bases from J; bases unmatched to any gene: 6. The germline gives CDR1 SGDLS, CDR2 YYNGEE.

The chain links TRBV2 to TRBJ2-3; the D gene is possibly TRBD1 (5 bases). The CDR3 runs 14 residues. Germline V gene lookup returns CDR1 SNHLY and CDR2 FYNNEI. V lost 7 bases, J lost 3 bases, and 14 bases lay in between. CDR3 DNA sequence: TGTGCCAGCAAAAGGGAAAGACAGACAGATACGCAGTATTTT. Translated, it gives CASKRERQTDTQYF.

The chain has TRBV11-2 and TRBJ2-3; 9 nucleotides agree with TRBD2. CDR3 size: 17 residues. The junction had 11 bases not matched to a gene; V was cut back by 0 bases and J by 7 bases. Looked up from germline, CDR1 is SGHAT and CDR2 is FQNNGV. In DNA, the CDR3 is TGTGCCAGCAGCTTAGATCGGCGCGGGGGGGCGGTGTATACGCAGTATTTT. Translated: CASSLDRRGGAVYTQYF.

This clone was detected once. The V gene is TRBV7-3, the J gene TRBJ2-1; 8 nucleotides match TRBD2. The CDR3 extends over 14 amino acids. V dropped 4 bases and J dropped 15; count of bases not matched to a gene: 14. Germline V lookup: CDR1 SGHTA, CDR2 FQGTGA. The CDR3 is CASSSQGRGALWFF. The CDR3, as DNA: TGTGCCAGCAGCTCCCAGGGGCGGGGGGCCCTTTGGTTCTTC.